One sample yielded the 32 T cell receptor beta chains listed below, sequenced in a study of vaccination and CD4 T cells after COVID-19. These TCRs are of unknown antigen specificity. The Oncomine TCR Beta short-read assay was what sequenced the DNA obtained from cultured CD4+ T cells. Investigators obtained genomic DNA by extraction from cultured CD4+ T cells. A single record per CDR3 protein comes from TCRdb applying MiXCR to the PCR reads. Of roughly 10,000 distinct CDR3 sequences in the sample, about 34% were seen once. Treatment reported: roughly nine-day PBMC culture with coronavirus spike peptide pools or control peptides (ViraFEST assay). The collection of CD4+ T cells from the unexposed donor took place before the COVID-19 pandemic (2011-2018). The specimen was CD4+ T cells from blood, cultured in vitro. The source is a human donor in good health.

V and J are TRBV7-2 and TRBJ2-1, with a weak D call TRBD2 (5 bases). V gave up 0 bases and J gave up 4 bases, with 13 bases separating them. The CDR3 is 16 residues long. CDR1 and CDR2 from the germline V gene are SGHTA and FQGNSA. CDR3 residues: CASSLALPGDYNEQFF. CDR3 nucleotides: TGTGCCAGCAGCTTAGCGCTCCCCGGGGATTACAATGAGCAGTTCTTC.

The J gene is TRBJ1-2, the V gene TRBV10-3, with D tentatively TRBD1 (5 bases). Deletions cut 5 bases from V and 0 bases from J, with 16 bases between. This CDR3 comprises 16 residues. The germline CDR1 and CDR2 sequences are ENHRY and SYGVKD. The CDR3 spells CAISLGRPGANYGYTF. DNA of the CDR3: TGTGCCATCAGTTTGGGGCGACCAGGAGCTAACTATGGCTACACCTTC.

This clonotype was seen only a few times. This CDR3 reads CASSRTGTSVGYEQYF. Written as DNA, the CDR3 is TGTGCCAGCAGTAGAACCGGGACCAGCGTGGGCTACGAGCAGTACTTC. J is TRBJ2-7 and V is TRBV6-1; D tentatively reads TRBD1 or TRBD2 (5 bases each). The V gene's germline CDR1 is MNHNS and CDR2 SASEGT. V lost 5 bases and J lost 3, with 20 bases in between. The CDR3 length is 16 residues.

The chain's CDR3 is CASSDSREGDSFHHEQFF. As DNA, the CDR3 is TGTGCCAGCAGTGATAGTCGGGAGGGCGATTCCTTTCATCATGAGCAGTTCTTC. V usage is TRBV2 and J usage is TRBJ2-1, with 8 bases identical to TRBD2. The V segment lost 3 bases and the J segment 8 bases; nucleotides outside the gene matches: 18. The CDR3 runs to 18 residues. Germline-derived CDR1 and CDR2 are SNHLY and FYNNEI.

The chain joins TRBV28 to TRBJ2-3; 7 nucleotides line up with TRBD2. The germline V gene has CDR1 MDHEN and CDR2 SYDVKM. The length of the CDR3 is 16 residues. V trimming: 7 bases; J trimming: 0 bases; junction bases outside the gene matches: 10. The CDR3: CASTQLGGGSTDTQYF. The CDR3 DNA is TGTGCCAGCACCCAACTGGGGGGGGGAAGCACAGATACGCAGTATTTT. The full variable domain, rest sourced from reference TRBV28 and TRBJ2-3, is DVKVTQSSRYLVKRTGEKVFLECVQDMDHENMFWYRQDPGLGLRLIYFSYDVKMKEKGDIPEGYSVSREKKERFSLILESASTNQTSMYLCASTQLGGGSTDTQYFGPGTRLTVL.

The genes are TRBV7-8 and TRBJ1-1; D is possibly TRBD1 (5 bases). CDR3 size: 13 residues. V lost 2 bases, J lost 7 bases, and 11 bases lay in between. In germline, CDR1 is SGHVS, CDR2 FQNEAQ. CDR3 region: CASSLLRGGEAFF. The DNA of the CDR3 is TGTGCCAGCAGCTTACTTAGGGGTGGTGAAGCTTTCTTT.

The genes are TRBV20-1 and TRBJ1-5; D is unresolved. Trimming removed 0 bases from V and 6 bases from J, with 12 bases in between. The V gene's germline CDR1 is DFQATT and CDR2 SNEGSKA (reference sequence). This CDR3 has 14 amino acids. The CDR3 spells CSARDRVHSQPQHF. The CDR3 DNA sequence: TGCAGTGCTAGAGATCGAGTTCATTCTCAGCCCCAGCATTTT.

There are a few counts of this clonotype. The chain joins TRBV24-1 to TRBJ2-2, with unresolved D. V lost 5 bases, J lost 0 bases, and 12 bases lay in between. The CDR3 extends over 16 amino acids. Germline V gives CDR1 KGHDR, CDR2 SFDVKD. The CDR3 DNA is TGTGCCACCAGTGCCTGGCGCGGCGCGAACACCGGGGAGCTGTTTTTT. It yields the protein CATSAWRGANTGELFF.

This sequence joins TRBV11-2 and TRBJ2-4; TRBD1 is a possible D gene (5 bases). The CDR3 consists of 16 residues. Trimming took off 5 bases at V and 0 bases at J, with 14 bases between the two ends. The germline CDR1 and CDR2 sequences are SGHAT and FQNNGV. The CDR3 region has the DNA TGTGCCAGCAGCCCCGGTAGGGGTCTAGCCAAAAACATTCAGTACTTC. It specifies CASSPGRGLAKNIQYF.

On this clonotype: The germline gene is not matched at one end of the junction; a read error may be the cause. The chain links TRBV20-1 to TRBJ2-1; 10 bases align to TRBD2. Germline V CDR1 and CDR2: DFQATT, SNEGSKA (reference sequence). The CDR3 sequence is 13 residues long. This CDR3 is CSSSGSLYNEQFF. CDR3 coding DNA: TGCAGTTCTAGCGGGAGCTTGTACAATGAGCAGTTCTTC.

The chain joins TRBV19 to TRBJ2-1, with D perhaps assigned TRBD1 or TRBD2 (6 bases each). The CDR3 is 18 residues long. V lost 5 bases and J 2 bases, leaving 22 bases between the germline ends. Germline CDR1 is LNHDA and CDR2 is SQIVND (reference sequence). CDR3 DNA: TGTGCCAGTAGTTCCATTCGATCGGGCGGGACAACCTACAATGAGCAGTTCTTC. Residues: CASSSIRSGGTTYNEQFF.

V and J are TRBV3-1 and TRBJ1-2, with a tentative D call TRBD1 (5 bases). V gave up 1 base and J gave up 6 bases, with 15 bases separating them. Germline V gene sequence: CDR1 LGHDT, CDR2 YNNKEL (reference sequence). The CDR3 runs to 15 residues. This CDR3 reads CASSQAQALIHGYTF. Here the CDR3 DNA reads TGTGCCAGCAGCCAAGCACAGGCCCTCATCCATGGCTACACCTTC.

This clonotype has more than one count but fewer than ten. The rearrangement joins TRBV20-1 to TRBJ1-1, with TRBD1 as a possible D gene (6 bases). V was cut by 2 bases and J by 5 bases, with 15 bases left in between. The CDR3 runs to 14 residues. Per the germline V gene, CDR1 is DFQATT and CDR2 is SNEGSKA (reference sequence). The CDR3 DNA reads as TGCAGTGCTAGACATACAGGGAGTGGGACTGAAGCTTTCTTT. Translation gives CSARHTGSGTEAFF.

V usage is TRBV7-6 and J usage is TRBJ2-5, with 7 nucleotides matching TRBD2. CDR3 length: 16 residues. V was pared by 1 base and J by 2 bases, with 7 bases of the junction left unmatched. Germline values: CDR1 SGHVS, CDR2 FNYEAQ. This CDR3 reads CASSLGRGLGQETQYF. CDR3 nucleotides: TGTGCCAGCAGCTTAGGGAGAGGACTAGGGCAAGAGACCCAGTACTTC.

The DNA for the CDR3 is TGTGCCAGCAGCCTACACAGGGGGCAGGTGGGCACAGATACGCAGTATTTT. It encodes CASSLHRGQVGTDTQYF. The chain combines TRBV5-5 with TRBJ2-3; 9 bases match TRBD1. The CDR3 sequence is 17 residues long. V shed 4 bases and J 1 base; nucleotides not matched to a gene: 10. Germline V lookup: CDR1 SGHKS, CDR2 YYEKEE (reference sequence).

This clonotype was picked up a small number of times. The chain employs TRBV19 and TRBJ1-1; D remains ambiguous. CDR1 and CDR2 from the germline V gene are LNHDA and SQIVND (reference sequence). V was trimmed by 4 bases and J by 1 base, leaving 16 bases between them. The CDR3 totals 16 residues. The CDR3 reads CASSRFSGPQNTEAFF. The CDR3 coding sequence is TGTGCCAGTAGTAGATTCTCCGGGCCACAGAACACTGAAGCTTTCTTT.

This clonotype has a single count. The chain is built from TRBV30 and TRBJ1-6; unclear D gene. Germline-derived CDR1 and CDR2 are GTSNPN and SVGIG (reference sequence). This CDR3 has 14 amino acids. V lost 4 bases, J lost 5 bases, and 12 bases lay in between. CDR3 DNA sequence: TGTGCCTGGAAGTCGGACGCTAATAATTCACCCCTCCACTTT. It codes for CAWKSDANNSPLHF.

This clonotype is judged medium-sized. J is TRBJ1-6 and V is TRBV7-9, with D uncertain. V was trimmed by 1 base and J by 4 bases, leaving 5 bases between them. This CDR3 spans 14 amino acids. Per the germline V gene, CDR1 is SEHNR and CDR2 is FQNEAQ (reference sequence). The CDR3 DNA reads TGTGCCAGCAGCTTAGAACAGTATAATTCACCCCTCCACTTT. Its translation: CASSLEQYNSPLHF.

The chain recombines TRBV7-2 with TRBJ2-2; 10 bases map to TRBD1. The CDR3 spans 14 residues. The V segment lost 1 base and the J segment 11 bases; nucleotides outside the gene matches: 4. Per the germline V gene, CDR1 is SGHTA and CDR2 is FQGNSA. CDR3 residues: CASSLVDRGTELFF. The CDR3 DNA reads TGTGCCAGCAGCTTAGTGGACAGGGGGACTGAGCTGTTTTTT.

The CDR3: CSARRGGLAGSYEQYF. The CDR3 bases are TGCAGTGCCCGTAGGGGTGGGTTAGCGGGGTCCTACGAGCAGTACTTC. This chain links TRBV20-1 with TRBJ2-7, with 8 bases that match TRBD2. The CDR3 covers 16 residues. The germline V gene has CDR1 DFQATT and CDR2 SNEGSKA (reference sequence). The junction had 14 bases not matched to a gene; V was cut back by 6 bases and J by 1 base.

This chain links TRBV6-2 or TRBV6-3 with TRBJ1-5; no clear D. Germline loops: CDR1 MNHEY, CDR2 SVGEGT. This CDR3 is 13 amino acids long. The V end was cut by 4 bases, the J end by 4 bases, with 8 bases between. The CDR3 coding sequence is TGTGCCAGCAGTTTGAAGCGGAATCAGCCCCAGCATTTT. Translated, it gives CASSLKRNQPQHF.

The chain links TRBV7-2 to TRBJ2-1; 9 nucleotides match TRBD2. Germline V gene lookup returns CDR1 SGHTA and CDR2 FQGNSA. Trimming cost V 4 bases and J 4 bases; bases outside gene matches: 8. The CDR3 loop spans 16 amino acids. Here the CDR3 reads CASSSSVSGRYNEQFF. The CDR3 DNA follows: TGTGCCAGCAGCTCGAGCGTTAGCGGGAGATACAATGAGCAGTTCTTC. The full variable domain, rest sourced from reference TRBV7-2 and TRBJ2-1, is GAGVSQSPSNKVTEKGKDVELRCDPISGHTALYWYRQSLGQGLEFLIYFQGNSAPDKSGLPSDRFSAERTGGSVSTLTIQRTQQEDSAVYLCASSSSVSGRYNEQFFGPGTRLTVL.

The gene calls are TRBV24-1 and TRBJ1-2; 10 bases are shared with TRBD1. CDR1 is KGHDR, CDR2 SFDVKD, per germline. V lost 5 bases to trimming and J lost 6 bases; unmatched junction nucleotides: 5. The CDR3 extends over 14 amino acids. The CDR3 protein is CATSVPDRGNGYTF. CDR3 in DNA: TGTGCCACCAGTGTCCCGGACAGGGGGAATGGCTACACCTTC.

The rearrangement uses TRBV29-1 and TRBJ2-3, with D possibly being TRBD1 (7 bases). CDR1 and CDR2 (germline): SQVTM, ANQGSEA. There are 13 residues in the CDR3. V was clipped by 7 bases and J by 2 bases, with 13 bases between them. CDR3 DNA sequence: TGCAGCGCCACAGGGGAGGACACAGATACGCAGTATTTT. Protein: CSATGEDTDTQYF.

Details on this clonotype: This may be a read error, as it is one base from a much larger clone. The J gene is TRBJ1-1, the V gene TRBV6-5, with D hard to call. The CDR3 runs to 15 residues. CDR1 and CDR2 (germline): MNHEY, SVGAGI. Trimming took off 2 bases at V and 4 bases at J, with 14 bases between the two ends. CDR3 amino acids: CASSYRGGMSTEAFF. CDR3 sequence (DNA): TGTGCCAGCAGTTACCGTGGAGGGATGAGCACTGAAGCTTTCTTT.

On this clonotype: One end of the junction is discordant with germline, which a read error may explain. The V and J genes are TRBV7-6 and TRBJ2-1; 12 nucleotides agree with TRBD2. Germline CDR1 reads SGHVS; CDR2 reads FNYEAQ. This CDR3 is 15 amino acids long. The CDR3 loop is CASSQGLAGNNEQFF. In DNA form, the CDR3 reads TGTGCTAGCAGCCAAGGACTAGCGGGGAACAATGAGCAGTTCTTC.

This clonotype has just a few counts. The CDR3 DNA sequence: TGCAGTTCAAGGACAGCTAATTCACCCCTCCACTTT. As protein: CSSRTANSPLHF. V is TRBV20-1 and J is TRBJ1-6, with TRBD1 as a possible D gene (6 bases). The germline CDR1 and CDR2 sequences are DFQATT and SNEGSKA (reference sequence). Between the trimmed V and J ends, which lost 8 bases and 6 bases, there was a span of 11 bases. This CDR3 spans 12 amino acids.

The J gene is TRBJ2-1, the V gene TRBV11-3; 8 bases map to TRBD2. Unmatched junction bases numbered 1, after V lost 3 bases and J lost 3 bases. The CDR3 length is 14 residues. From germline, CDR1 is SGHNT and CDR2 YENEEA. CDR3 nucleotide sequence: TGTGCCAGCAGCTTCACTAGCGGCTACAATGAGCAGTTCTTC. It codes for CASSFTSGYNEQFF.

This clonotype was seen a few times. The chain is built from TRBV11-3 and TRBJ2-7, with D maybe TRBD2 (5 bases). CDR1 is SGHNT, CDR2 YENEEA, per germline. Trimming removed 5 bases at V and 2 bases at J, with 16 bases between. This CDR3 has 15 amino acids. The CDR3 region is CASSLHSGRAYEQYF. The DNA of the CDR3 is TGTGCCAGCAGCCTTCACTCGGGAAGGGCCTACGAGCAGTACTTC.

Turning to this clonotype: This CDR3 is missing its conserved last phenylalanine or tryptophan, likely due to a read error. The J gene is TRBJ2-3, the V gene TRBV20-1; tentative D call: TRBD2 (5 bases). The CDR3 covers 14 residues. The V gene lost 3 bases and the J gene lost 5 bases, with 15 bases spanning the gap. The germline gives CDR1 DFQATT, CDR2 SNEGSKA (reference sequence). In DNA, the CDR3 is TGCAGTGCTAGGACTGAGTACGGGGTAGATACGCAGTATCTT. It is translated as CSARTEYGVDTQYL.

The gene calls are TRBV7-3 and TRBJ2-5; a possible D gene is TRBD1 (6 bases). V gave up 5 bases and J gave up 1 base, with 11 bases separating them. The CDR3 sequence is 14 residues long. CDR1 is SGHTA and CDR2 is FQGTGA in the germline V gene. CDR3 DNA: TGTGCCAGCAGCCCTACAGGGCTCCAAGAGACCCAGTACTTC. Protein sequence: CASSPTGLQETQYF.

This clonotype was seen only a few times. CDR3 protein: CASSLTFTGGGNEQFF. In DNA, the CDR3 is TGTGCCAGCAGCTTAACGTTTACGGGAGGGGGCAATGAGCAGTTCTTC. The chain couples TRBV7-3 to TRBJ2-1, with 8 bases fitting TRBD2. The V gene's germline CDR1 is SGHTA and CDR2 FQGTGA. The CDR3 has 16 residues. After removal of 0 bases from V and 6 bases from J, the junction contained 7 bases not matched to a gene. The full variable domain, completed using reference TRBV7-3 and TRBJ2-1, is GAGVSQTPSNKVTEKGKYVELRCDPISGHTALYWYRQSLGQGPEFLIYFQGTGAADDSGLPNDRFFAVRPEGSVSTLKIQRTERGDSAVYLCASSLTFTGGGNEQFFGPGTRLTVL.